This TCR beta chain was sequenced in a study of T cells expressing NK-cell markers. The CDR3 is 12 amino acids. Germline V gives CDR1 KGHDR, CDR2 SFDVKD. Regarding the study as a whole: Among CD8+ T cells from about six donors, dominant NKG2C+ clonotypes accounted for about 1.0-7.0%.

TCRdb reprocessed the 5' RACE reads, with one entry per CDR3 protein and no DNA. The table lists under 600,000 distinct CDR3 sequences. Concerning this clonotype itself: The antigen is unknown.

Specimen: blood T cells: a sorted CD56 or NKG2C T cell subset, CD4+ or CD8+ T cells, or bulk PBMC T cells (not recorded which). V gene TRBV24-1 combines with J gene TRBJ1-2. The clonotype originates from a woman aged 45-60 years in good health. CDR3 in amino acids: CATQGWNYGYTF.